This TCR beta chain was captured in a study of blood T cells in healthy people across ages. Study findings and constraints: Naive T cell percentage by flow cytometry tracked strongly with beta diversity.

V dropped 4 bases and J dropped 6 bases, with 14 bases sitting between them. This CDR3 contains 13 residues. CDR1 SGHNT and CDR2 YYREEE come from the germline V gene (reference sequence). In its sample, this clonotype was seen a few times. The target antigen is unknown. Approximately 9.1 milliliters was the volume of peripheral blood drawn from each donor. Per sample, a minimum of 6 million PBMCs were isolated. Primers used in a second PCR of roughly 6 to 11 cycles were a sample-barcoded 5' primer and a J-beta primer mix. TCRdb reprocessed the 5' RACE reads with MiXCR, giving one entry per CDR3 protein. The sample lists a few hundred thousand distinct CDR3 sequences; about 52% were seen once.

The chain carries TRBV5-4 and TRBJ2-7; D is unresolved. This receptor was taken from a man between 60 and 70 years old in good health. Sequenced input: blood. The CDR3 bases are TGTGCCAGCAGCCCCGAAGCCCGAGGCGAGCAGTACTTC. This encodes CASSPEARGEQYF.